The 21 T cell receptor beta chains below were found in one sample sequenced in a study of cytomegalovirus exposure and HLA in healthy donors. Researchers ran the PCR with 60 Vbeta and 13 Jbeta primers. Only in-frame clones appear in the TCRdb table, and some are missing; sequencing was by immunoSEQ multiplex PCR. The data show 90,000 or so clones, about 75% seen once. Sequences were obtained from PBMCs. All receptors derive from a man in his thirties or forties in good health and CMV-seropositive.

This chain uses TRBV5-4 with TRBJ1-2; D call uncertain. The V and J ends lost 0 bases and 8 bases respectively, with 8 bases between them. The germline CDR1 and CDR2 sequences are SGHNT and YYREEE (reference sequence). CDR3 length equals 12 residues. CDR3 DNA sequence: TGTGCCAGCAGCTTGGCGGGTTACGGCTACACCTTC. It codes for CASSLAGYGYTF.

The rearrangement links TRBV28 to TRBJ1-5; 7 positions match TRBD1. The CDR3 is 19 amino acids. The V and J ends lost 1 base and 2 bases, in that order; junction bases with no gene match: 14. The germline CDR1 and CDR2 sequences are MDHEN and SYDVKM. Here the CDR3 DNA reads TGTGCCAGCAGTTTATTGGGTCTCGGGACAGCCATGCGCAATCAGCCCCAGCATTTT. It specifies CASSLLGLGTAMRNQPQHF.

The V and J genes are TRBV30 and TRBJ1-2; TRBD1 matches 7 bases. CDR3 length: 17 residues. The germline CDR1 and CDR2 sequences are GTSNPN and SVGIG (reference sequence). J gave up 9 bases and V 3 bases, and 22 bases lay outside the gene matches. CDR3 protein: CAWSPGPGTASPPRYTF. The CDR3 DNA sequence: TGTGCCTGGAGCCCTGGTCCCGGGACAGCCTCCCCACCCCGCTACACCTTC.

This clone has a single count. The CDR3 nucleotides read TGTGCCAGCAGCTTTAGTGGCGGGGGAAACAATGAGCAGTTCTTC. Translating gives CASSFSGGGNNEQFF. The chain recombines TRBV7-3 with TRBJ2-1, with 7 bases matching TRBD2. The CDR3 is 15 residues long. V dropped 3 bases and J dropped 5; count of bases not matched to a gene: 7. Per germline, CDR1 SGHTA and CDR2 FQGTGA.

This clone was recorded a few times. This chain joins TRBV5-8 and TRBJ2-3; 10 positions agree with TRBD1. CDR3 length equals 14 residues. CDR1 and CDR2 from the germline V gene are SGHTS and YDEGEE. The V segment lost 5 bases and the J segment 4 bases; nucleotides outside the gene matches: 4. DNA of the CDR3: TGTGCCAGCAGTTTCGGACAGGGGGCAGATACGCAGTATTTT. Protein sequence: CASSFGQGADTQYF.

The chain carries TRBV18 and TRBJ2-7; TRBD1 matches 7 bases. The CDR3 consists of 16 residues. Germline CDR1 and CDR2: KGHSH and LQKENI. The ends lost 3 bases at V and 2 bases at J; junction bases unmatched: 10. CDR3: CASSPLDRAAPYEQYF. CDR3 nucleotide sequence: TGTGCCAGCTCACCCCTAGACAGGGCGGCCCCCTACGAGCAGTACTTC.

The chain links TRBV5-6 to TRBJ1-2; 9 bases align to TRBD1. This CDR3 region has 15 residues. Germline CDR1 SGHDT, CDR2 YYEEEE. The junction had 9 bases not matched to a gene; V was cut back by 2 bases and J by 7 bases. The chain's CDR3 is CASSFHLHRGLGYTF. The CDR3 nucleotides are TGTGCCAGCAGCTTCCACCTTCACAGGGGGCTTGGCTACACCTTC.

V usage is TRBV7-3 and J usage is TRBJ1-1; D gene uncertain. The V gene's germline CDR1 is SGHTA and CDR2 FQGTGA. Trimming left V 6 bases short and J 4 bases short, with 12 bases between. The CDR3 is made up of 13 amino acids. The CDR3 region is CASRASSLTEAFF. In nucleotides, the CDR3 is TGTGCCAGCAGAGCCTCTTCCCTCACTGAAGCTTTCTTT.

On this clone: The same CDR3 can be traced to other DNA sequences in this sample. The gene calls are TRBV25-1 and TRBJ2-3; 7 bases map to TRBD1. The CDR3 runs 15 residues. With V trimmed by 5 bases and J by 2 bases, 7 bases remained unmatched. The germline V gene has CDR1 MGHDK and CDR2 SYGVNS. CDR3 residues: CASSPLGQNTDTQYF. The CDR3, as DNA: TGTGCCAGCAGTCCCCTGGGACAGAACACAGATACGCAGTATTTT.

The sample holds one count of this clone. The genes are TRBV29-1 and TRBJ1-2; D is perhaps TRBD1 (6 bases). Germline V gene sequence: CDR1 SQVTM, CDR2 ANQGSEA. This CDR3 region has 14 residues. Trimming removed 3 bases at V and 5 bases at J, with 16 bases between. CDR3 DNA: TGCAGCGTTGATGGGGTTGGGGGCGGTTATGGCTACACCTTC. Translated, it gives CSVDGVGGGYGYTF. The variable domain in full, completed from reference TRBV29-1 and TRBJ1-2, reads SAVISQKPSRDICQRGTSLTIQCQVDSQVTMMFWYRQQPGQSLTLIATANQGSEATYESGFVIDKFPISRPNLTFSTLTVSNMSPEDSSIYLCSVDGVGGGYGYTFGSGTRLTVV.

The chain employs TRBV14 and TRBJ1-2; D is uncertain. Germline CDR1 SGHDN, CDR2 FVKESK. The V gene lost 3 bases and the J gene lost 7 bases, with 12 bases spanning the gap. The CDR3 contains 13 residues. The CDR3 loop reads CASSQFVTLGYTF. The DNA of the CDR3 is TGTGCCAGCAGCCAGTTCGTGACTCTTGGCTACACCTTC.

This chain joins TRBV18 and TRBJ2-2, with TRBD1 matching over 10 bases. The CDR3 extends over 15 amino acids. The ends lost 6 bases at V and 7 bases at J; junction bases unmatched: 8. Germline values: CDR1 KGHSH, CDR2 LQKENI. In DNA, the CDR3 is TGTGCCAGCTCCCTCGACAGGGGGCCCGTCGGGGAGCTGTTTTTT. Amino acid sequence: CASSLDRGPVGELFF.

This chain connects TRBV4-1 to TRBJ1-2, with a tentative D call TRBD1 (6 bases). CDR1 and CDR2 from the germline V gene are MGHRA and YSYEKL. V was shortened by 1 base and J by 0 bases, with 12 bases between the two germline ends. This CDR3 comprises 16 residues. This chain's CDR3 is CASSQARDTSNYGYTF. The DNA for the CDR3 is TGCGCCAGCAGCCAAGCCCGGGACACGTCTAACTATGGCTACACCTTC.

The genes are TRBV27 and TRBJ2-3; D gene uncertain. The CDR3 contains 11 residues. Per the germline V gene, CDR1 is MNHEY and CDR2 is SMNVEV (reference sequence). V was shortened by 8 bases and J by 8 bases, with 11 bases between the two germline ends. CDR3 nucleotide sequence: TGTGCCAGCCTGGGTCCAGGTACGCAGTATTTT. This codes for CASLGPGTQYF.

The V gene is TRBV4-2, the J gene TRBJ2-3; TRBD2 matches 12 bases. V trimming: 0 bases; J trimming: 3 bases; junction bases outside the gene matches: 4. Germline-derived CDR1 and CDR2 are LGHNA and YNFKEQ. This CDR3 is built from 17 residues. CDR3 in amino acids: CASSQDVTSGGTDTQYF. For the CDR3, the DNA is TGTGCCAGCAGCCAAGATGTCACTAGCGGGGGGACAGATACGCAGTATTTT.

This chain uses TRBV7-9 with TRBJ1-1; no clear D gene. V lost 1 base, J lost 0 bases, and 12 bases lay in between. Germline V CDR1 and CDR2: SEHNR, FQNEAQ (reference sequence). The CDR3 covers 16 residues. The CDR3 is CASSLGSTFLNTEAFF. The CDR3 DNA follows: TGTGCCAGCAGCTTAGGGAGTACTTTCCTGAACACTGAAGCTTTCTTT.

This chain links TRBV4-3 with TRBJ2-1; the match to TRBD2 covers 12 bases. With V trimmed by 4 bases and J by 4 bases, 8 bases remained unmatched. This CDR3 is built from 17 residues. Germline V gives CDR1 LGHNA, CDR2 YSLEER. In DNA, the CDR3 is TGCGCCAGCAGCCGGGAGCTAGCGGGGGGGTTGTACAATGAGCAGTTCTTC. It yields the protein CASSRELAGGLYNEQFF.

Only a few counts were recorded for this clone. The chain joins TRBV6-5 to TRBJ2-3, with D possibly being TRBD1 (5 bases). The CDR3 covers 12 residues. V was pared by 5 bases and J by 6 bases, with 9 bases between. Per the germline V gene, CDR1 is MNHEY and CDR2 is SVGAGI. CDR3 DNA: TGTGCCAGCAGTGACAGACGCGATACGCAGTATTTT. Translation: CASSDRRDTQYF.

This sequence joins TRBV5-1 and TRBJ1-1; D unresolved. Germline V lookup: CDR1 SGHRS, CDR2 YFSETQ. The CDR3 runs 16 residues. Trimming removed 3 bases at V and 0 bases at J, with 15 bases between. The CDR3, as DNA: TGCGCCAGCAGCTCATCAAGGGAGGGCCTGAACACTGAAGCTTTCTTT. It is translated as CASSSSREGLNTEAFF.

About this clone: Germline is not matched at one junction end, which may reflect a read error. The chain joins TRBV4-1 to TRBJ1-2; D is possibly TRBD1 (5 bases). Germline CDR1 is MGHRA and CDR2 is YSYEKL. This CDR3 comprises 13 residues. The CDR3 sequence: CASSPSLSGLLGF. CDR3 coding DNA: TGCGCCAGCAGCCCTAGCTTATCGGGACTGCTAGGCTTC.

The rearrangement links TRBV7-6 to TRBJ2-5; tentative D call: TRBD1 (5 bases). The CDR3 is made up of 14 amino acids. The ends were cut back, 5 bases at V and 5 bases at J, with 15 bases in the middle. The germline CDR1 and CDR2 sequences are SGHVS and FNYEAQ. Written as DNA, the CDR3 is TGTGCCAGCAGCCCGAGACAGCCCTGGGAGACCCAGTACTTC. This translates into CASSPRQPWETQYF.